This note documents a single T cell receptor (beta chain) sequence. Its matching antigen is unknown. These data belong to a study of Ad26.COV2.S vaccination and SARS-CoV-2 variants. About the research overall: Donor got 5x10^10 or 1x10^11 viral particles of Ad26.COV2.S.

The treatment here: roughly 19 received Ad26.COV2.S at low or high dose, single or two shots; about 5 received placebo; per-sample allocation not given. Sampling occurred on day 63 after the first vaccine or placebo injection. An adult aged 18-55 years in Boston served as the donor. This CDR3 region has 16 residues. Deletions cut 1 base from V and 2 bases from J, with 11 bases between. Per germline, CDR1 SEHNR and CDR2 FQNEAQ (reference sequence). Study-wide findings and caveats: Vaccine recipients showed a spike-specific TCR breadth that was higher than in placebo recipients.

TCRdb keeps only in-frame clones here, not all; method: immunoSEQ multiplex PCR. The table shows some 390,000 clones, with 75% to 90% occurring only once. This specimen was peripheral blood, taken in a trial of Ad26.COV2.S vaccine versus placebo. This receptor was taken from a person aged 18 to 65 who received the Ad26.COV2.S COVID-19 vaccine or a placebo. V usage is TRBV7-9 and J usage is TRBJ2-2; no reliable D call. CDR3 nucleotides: TGTGCCAGCAGCTTAGGGCTTAGGGAAAACACCGGGGAGCTGTTTTTT. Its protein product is CASSLGLRENTGELFF.